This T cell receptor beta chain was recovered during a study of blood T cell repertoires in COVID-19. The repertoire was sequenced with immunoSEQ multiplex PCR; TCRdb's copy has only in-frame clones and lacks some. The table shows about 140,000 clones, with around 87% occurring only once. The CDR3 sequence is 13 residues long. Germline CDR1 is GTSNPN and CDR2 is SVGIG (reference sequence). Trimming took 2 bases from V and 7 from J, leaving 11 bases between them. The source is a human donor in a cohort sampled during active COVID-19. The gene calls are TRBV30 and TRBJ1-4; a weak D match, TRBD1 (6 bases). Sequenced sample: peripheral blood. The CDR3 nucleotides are TGTGCCTGGAGTTTGCAGGGGAGTGAAAAACTGTTTTTT. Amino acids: CAWSLQGSEKLFF.